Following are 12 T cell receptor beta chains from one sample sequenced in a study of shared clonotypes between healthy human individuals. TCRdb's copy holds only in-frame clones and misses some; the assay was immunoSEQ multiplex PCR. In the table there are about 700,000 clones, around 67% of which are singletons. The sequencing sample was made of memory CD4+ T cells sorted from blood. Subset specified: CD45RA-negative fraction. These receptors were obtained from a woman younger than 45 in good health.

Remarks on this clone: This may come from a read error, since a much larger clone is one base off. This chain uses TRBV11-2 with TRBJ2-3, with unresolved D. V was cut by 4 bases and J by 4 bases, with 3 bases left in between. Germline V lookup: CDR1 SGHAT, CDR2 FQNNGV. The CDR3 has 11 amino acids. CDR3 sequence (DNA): TGTGCCAGCAGCTCCCCAGATACGCAGTATTTT. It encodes CASSSPDTQYF.

In nucleotides, the CDR3 is TGTGCCAGCAGCGTCCAGCTAGGGGTTGAGCAGTTCTTC. This gives the protein CASSVQLGVEQFF. This chain connects TRBV11-2 to TRBJ2-1; D might be TRBD1 (5 bases). The CDR3 covers 13 residues. CDR1 is SGHAT, CDR2 FQNNGV, per germline. V dropped 5 bases and J dropped 9 bases, with 14 bases sitting between them.

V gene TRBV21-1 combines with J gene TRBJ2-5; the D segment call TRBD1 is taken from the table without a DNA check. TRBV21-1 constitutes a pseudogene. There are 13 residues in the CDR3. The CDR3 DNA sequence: TGTGCCAGCAGTATGGGTCAGGCGGAGACCCAGTACTTC. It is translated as CASSMGQAETQYF.

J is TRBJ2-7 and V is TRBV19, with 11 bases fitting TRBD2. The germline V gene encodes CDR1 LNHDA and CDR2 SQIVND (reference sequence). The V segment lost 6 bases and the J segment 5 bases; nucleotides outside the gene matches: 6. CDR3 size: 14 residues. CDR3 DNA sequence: TGTGCCAGTAGCCTTACTAGCGGGAGTGACGAGCAGTACTTC. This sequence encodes CASSLTSGSDEQYF.

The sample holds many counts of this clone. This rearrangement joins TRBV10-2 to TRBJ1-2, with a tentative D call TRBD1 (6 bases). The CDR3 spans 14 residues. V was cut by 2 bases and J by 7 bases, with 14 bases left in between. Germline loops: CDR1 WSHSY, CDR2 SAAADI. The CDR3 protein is CASSEAGGAGGYTF. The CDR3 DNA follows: TGCGCCAGCAGTGAGGCCGGGGGCGCAGGTGGCTACACCTTC.

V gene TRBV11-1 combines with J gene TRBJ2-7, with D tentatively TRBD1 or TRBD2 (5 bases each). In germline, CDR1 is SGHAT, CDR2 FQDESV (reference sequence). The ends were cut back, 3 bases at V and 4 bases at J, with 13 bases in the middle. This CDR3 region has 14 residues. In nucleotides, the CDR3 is TGTGCCAGCAGCTTCTTCGGGACCTCTTACGAGCAGTACTTC. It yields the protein CASSFFGTSYEQYF.

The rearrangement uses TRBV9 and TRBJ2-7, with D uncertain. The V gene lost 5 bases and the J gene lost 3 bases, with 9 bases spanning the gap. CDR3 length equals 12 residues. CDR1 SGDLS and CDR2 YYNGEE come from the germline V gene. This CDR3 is CASSLTDYEQYF. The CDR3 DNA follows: TGTGCCAGCAGTCTTACAGACTACGAGCAGTACTTC.

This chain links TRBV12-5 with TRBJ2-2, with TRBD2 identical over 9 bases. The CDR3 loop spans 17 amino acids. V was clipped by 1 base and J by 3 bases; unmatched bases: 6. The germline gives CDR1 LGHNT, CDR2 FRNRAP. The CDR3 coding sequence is TGTGCTAGTGGTTTGGACGGACTAGCGACTTACACCGGGGAGCTGTTTTTT. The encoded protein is CASGLDGLATYTGELFF.

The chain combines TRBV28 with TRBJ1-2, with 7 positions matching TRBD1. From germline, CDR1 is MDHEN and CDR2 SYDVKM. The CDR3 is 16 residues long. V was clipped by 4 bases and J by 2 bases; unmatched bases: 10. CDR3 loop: CASSYKGTAINYGYTF. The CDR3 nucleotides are TGTGCCAGCAGTTACAAAGGGACAGCTATCAACTATGGCTACACCTTC.

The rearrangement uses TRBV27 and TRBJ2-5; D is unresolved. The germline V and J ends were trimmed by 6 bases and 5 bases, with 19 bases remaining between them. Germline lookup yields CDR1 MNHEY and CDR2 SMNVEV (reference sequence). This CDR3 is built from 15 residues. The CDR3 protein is CASSQKSDRRETQYF. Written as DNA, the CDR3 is TGTGCCAGCAGCCAAAAGAGCGACCGCCGGGAGACCCAGTACTTC.

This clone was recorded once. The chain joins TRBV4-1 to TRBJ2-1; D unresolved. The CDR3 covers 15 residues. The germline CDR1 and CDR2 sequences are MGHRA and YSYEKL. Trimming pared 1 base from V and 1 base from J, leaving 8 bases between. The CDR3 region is CASSQGYSSYNEQFF. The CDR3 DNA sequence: TGCGCCAGCAGCCAAGGTTACAGTTCCTACAATGAGCAGTTCTTC.

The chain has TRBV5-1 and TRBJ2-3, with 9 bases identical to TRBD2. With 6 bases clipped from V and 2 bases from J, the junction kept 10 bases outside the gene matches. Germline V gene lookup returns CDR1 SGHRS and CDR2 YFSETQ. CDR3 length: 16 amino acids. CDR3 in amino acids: CASTLSASGITDTQYF. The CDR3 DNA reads TGCGCCAGCACCCTTTCGGCTAGCGGGATCACAGATACGCAGTATTTT.